One sample yielded the 17 T cell receptor beta chains listed below, sequenced in a study of Graves' ophthalmopathy and Graves' hyperthyroidism. Using RNA transcripts, the TCR beta CDR3 regions were amplified. First-round RT-PCR employed HTBI primers, with a second-round multiplex PCR after it. TCRdb processed the multiplex PCR reads anew with MiXCR; each CDR3 protein has one entry. The sample has around 670,000 distinct CDR3 sequences, 40% seen once. The sample taken for sequencing was peripheral blood. These receptor sequences come from an adult man with Graves' ophthalmopathy.

This sequence joins TRBV19 and TRBJ1-1; a weak D match, TRBD1 (5 bases). Trimming removed 8 bases at V and 8 bases at J, with 15 bases between. The CDR3 covers 12 residues. CDR1 LNHDA and CDR2 SQIVND come from the germline V gene (reference sequence). The CDR3 here is CASGAGYREAFF. CDR3 nucleotide sequence: TGTGCCAGTGGAGCAGGGTATCGGGAAGCTTTCTTT.

The chain joins TRBV24-1 to TRBJ2-5, with 7 positions matching TRBD2. Germline V gene data show CDR1 as KGHDR and CDR2 as SFDVKD. The CDR3 is 17 amino acids. V shed 4 bases, J shed 5 bases, and the junction held 15 bases outside the gene matches. In DNA form, the CDR3 reads TGTGCCACCAGTGACCCAGGCATGGGGGGGGATCTGGAGACCCAGTACTTC. As protein: CATSDPGMGGDLETQYF.

This clonotype was detected ten times or more. The CDR3 DNA reads as TGTGCCAGCAGCCGGGACACCGGAGGAGGTCAGCCCCAGCATTTT. Protein product: CASSRDTGGGQPQHF. The chain employs TRBV7-2 and TRBJ1-5; a weak D match, TRBD1 (6 bases). This CDR3 region has 15 residues. Germline V CDR1 and CDR2: SGHTA, FQGNSA. The V end was cut by 5 bases, the J end by 6 bases, with 17 bases between.

This clonotype was seen many times. This chain joins TRBV29-1 and TRBJ2-2; no reliable D call. V dropped 1 base and J dropped 13 bases, with 10 bases sitting between them. Germline CDR1 and CDR2: SQVTM and ANQGSEA. The CDR3 length is 11 residues. CDR3 DNA: TGCAGCGTTGAAGGGAAAGGCGGGCTGTTTTTT. This gives the protein CSVEGKGGLFF.

This clonotype appeared once. The V gene is TRBV10-3, the J gene TRBJ1-6; TRBD1 matches at 8 bases. After removal of 10 bases from V and 10 bases from J, the junction contained 15 bases not matched to a gene. The CDR3 runs 15 residues. Germline CDR1 is ENHRY and CDR2 is SYGVKD. The CDR3 loop reads CASLPGQGSGSPLHF. The CDR3 DNA is TGTGCCAGCCTCCCAGGACAGGGTTCAGGATCACCCCTCCACTTT.

This clonotype appeared a few times. The chain joins TRBV2 to TRBJ2-1, with 8 bases that match TRBD2. The CDR3 contains 15 residues. V shed 6 bases and J 6 bases; nucleotides not matched to a gene: 10. Looked up from germline, CDR1 is SNHLY and CDR2 is FYNNEI. For the CDR3, the DNA is TGTGCCAGCAGGGTCTTCGGGGGGGCCAGCAATGAGCAGTTCTTC. Its protein product is CASRVFGGASNEQFF.

Many counts were recorded for this clonotype. The rearrangement uses TRBV29-1 and TRBJ1-2; no firm D call. Trimming shortened V by 3 bases and J by 8 bases, and 16 bases separated the two germline ends. Germline assignment: CDR1 SQVTM and CDR2 ANQGSEA. The CDR3 consists of 13 residues. The CDR3 DNA sequence: TGCAGCGTTGATGCCGGGTTCTTTGGAGGCTACACCTTC. The encoded protein is CSVDAGFFGGYTF. The variable domain in full, with the rest retrieved from reference TRBV29-1 and TRBJ1-2, is SAVISQKPSRDICQRGTSLTIQCQVDSQVTMMFWYRQQPGQSLTLIATANQGSEATYESGFVIDKFPISRPNLTFSTLTVSNMSPEDSSIYLCSVDAGFFGGYTFGSGTRLTVV.

The J gene is TRBJ1-2, the V gene TRBV20-1; 7 bases map to TRBD1. V gave up 0 bases and J gave up 9 bases; unmatched junction bases: 16. This CDR3 is built from 16 residues. The germline CDR1 and CDR2 sequences are DFQATT and SNEGSKA (reference sequence). The CDR3 nucleotides are TGCAGTGCTAGAGAATTAGGACAGGCCGTCAACCCCCGCTACACCTTC. It translates to CSARELGQAVNPRYTF.

V is TRBV20-1 and J is TRBJ2-7; 7 bases line up with TRBD1. The germline V gene has CDR1 DFQATT and CDR2 SNEGSKA (reference sequence). Germline trimming cut 6 bases from V and 4 bases from J; bases unmatched to any gene: 12. This CDR3 is 14 amino acids long. The CDR3 loop is CSAPRQGSSYEQYF. CDR3 nucleotides: TGCAGTGCCCCGCGACAGGGCTCTTCGTACGAGCAGTACTTC.

This clonotype has ten or more counts. The CDR3 reads CASSPGNAHTEAFF. The DNA for the CDR3 is TGTGCCAGCAGCCCCGGTAACGCGCACACTGAAGCTTTCTTT. The chain recombines TRBV7-9 with TRBJ1-1, with D uncertain. The CDR3 loop spans 14 amino acids. Trimming cost V 5 bases and J 3 bases, with 13 bases left between them. Germline V lookup: CDR1 SEHNR, CDR2 FQNEAQ (reference sequence).

This chain joins TRBV20-1 and TRBJ1-5; no clear D. V lost 4 bases, J lost 0 bases, and 13 bases lay in between. CDR1 and CDR2 from the germline V gene are DFQATT and SNEGSKA (reference sequence). CDR3 length: 15 residues. CDR3 bases: TGCAGTGCTAAGCGATCATTGTATAGCAATCAGCCCCAGCATTTT. Translating gives CSAKRSLYSNQPQHF.

This clonotype has a handful of counts. The V gene is TRBV20-1, the J gene TRBJ1-4, with D possibly matching TRBD1 (6 bases). Germline V CDR1 and CDR2: DFQATT, SNEGSKA (reference sequence). This CDR3 is built from 13 residues. The V end was cut by 3 bases, the J end by 5 bases, with 10 bases between. The CDR3 coding sequence is TGCAGTGCTAGTACAGGGAAAAATGAAAAACTGTTTTTT. This codes for CSASTGKNEKLFF.

The CDR3 here is CASSSSGDGPTNEKLFF. For the CDR3, the DNA is TGTGCCAGCAGCTCTTCGGGGGACGGTCCAACTAATGAAAAACTGTTTTTT. The J gene is TRBJ1-4, the V gene TRBV7-9, with D perhaps TRBD1 (5 bases). This CDR3 region has 17 residues. Germline loops: CDR1 SEHNR, CDR2 FQNEAQ (reference sequence). Between the trimmed V and J ends, which lost 4 bases and 0 bases, there was a span of 15 bases. Complete variable domain (other parts from reference TRBV7-9 and TRBJ1-4): DTGVSQNPRHKITKRGQNVTFRCDPISEHNRLYWYRQTLGQGPEFLTYFQNEAQLEKSRLLSDRFSAERPKGSFSTLEIQRTEQGDSAMYLCASSSSGDGPTNEKLFFGSGTQLSVL.

CDR3 region: CASSPMGDEQYF. The CDR3 nucleotides read TGTGCCAGCAGCCCAATGGGGGACGAGCAGTACTTC. The chain joins TRBV7-9 to TRBJ2-7; the D call may be TRBD1 or TRBD2 (5 bases each). The germline V gene has CDR1 SEHNR and CDR2 FQNEAQ (reference sequence). Trimming stripped 5 bases from V and 5 bases from J, with 10 bases between. The CDR3 covers 12 residues.

On this clonotype itself: This may be a read error, as it is one base from a much larger clone. It is likely a read error, because the conserved phenylalanine at the end of the CDR3 is missing. The chain carries TRBV7-3 and TRBJ2-5; 9 bases match TRBD2. This CDR3 is 16 amino acids long. The germline gives CDR1 SGHTA, CDR2 FQGTGA. With 1 base clipped from V and 9 bases from J, the junction kept 12 bases outside the gene matches. The CDR3 here is CASSLSGTSPFSAQYL. CDR3 DNA sequence: TGTGCCAGCAGCTTAAGTGGGACTAGCCCGTTTTCGGCCCAGTACCTC.

With regard to this clonotype: One junction end does not reproduce the germline sequence, and a read error may be involved. The V call is TRBV9, the J call TRBJ2-7, with 12 bases that match TRBD2. The CDR3 is made up of 13 amino acids. Per germline, CDR1 SGDLS and CDR2 YYNGEE. CDR3 sequence: CASRSGRPSGRAF. The CDR3 region has the DNA TGCGCCAGCAGAAGTGGCCGTCCTAGCGGGAGGGCCTTC.

The gene calls are TRBV19 and TRBJ2-7; TRBD2 agrees at 10 bases. The V and J ends lost 6 bases and 0 bases, in that order; junction bases with no gene match: 8. CDR1 and CDR2 from the germline V gene are LNHDA and SQIVND (reference sequence). The CDR3 spans 16 residues. The CDR3, as DNA: TGTGCCAGTAGACCTCGACTAGCGGGCGACTCCTACGAGCAGTACTTC. Translation: CASRPRLAGDSYEQYF.